The 12 T cell receptor beta chains presented below share a single source sample, sequenced in a study of Graves' ophthalmopathy and Graves' hyperthyroidism. The authors amplified TCR beta CDR3 regions, and they did so from RNA transcripts for repertoire sequencing. HTBI primers primed a first-round RT-PCR, and a second-round multiplex PCR followed. TCRdb called the multiplex PCR reads again in MiXCR, with one record for every CDR3 protein. The sample includes approximately 410,000 distinct CDR3 sequences, 15% to 17% of them seen just once. What was sequenced was peripheral blood. The receptors shown here come from a young woman with stable Graves' hyperthyroidism.

In its sample, this clonotype was seen many times. The CDR3 is CASWAGPNTEAFF. As DNA, the CDR3 is TGTGCCAGCTGGGCAGGGCCGAACACTGAAGCTTTCTTT. The chain is built from TRBV4-2 and TRBJ1-1, with D possibly TRBD1 on 5 matching bases. The CDR3 loop spans 13 amino acids. Per germline, CDR1 LGHNA and CDR2 YNFKEQ. Deletions cut 8 bases from V and 1 base from J, with 11 bases between.

This chain uses TRBV5-6 with TRBJ2-7; 7 nucleotides align to TRBD1. The junction had 8 bases not matched to a gene; V was cut back by 4 bases and J by 4 bases. Per the germline V gene, CDR1 is SGHDT and CDR2 is YYEEEE. There are 14 residues in the CDR3. CDR3 DNA: TGTGCCAGCAGCCCGCCCCCAGGGGGTTACGAGCAGTACTTC. It codes for CASSPPPGGYEQYF.

This clonotype was picked up many times. The chain is built from TRBV6-2 or TRBV6-3 and TRBJ1-2, with no clear D. The CDR3 has 16 amino acids. The germline gives CDR1 MNHEY, CDR2 SVGEGT. Trimming removed 5 bases from V and 2 bases from J, with 18 bases in between. The CDR3 DNA reads TGTGCCAGCAGTACCCCACCACCCGCGGGGAACTATGGCTACACCTTC. Encoded protein: CASSTPPPAGNYGYTF.

Written as DNA, the CDR3 is TGTGCCAGCAGTGGGGTCGGCTCCCTGTTTTTT. Residues: CASSGVGSLFF. V usage is TRBV2 and J usage is TRBJ2-2; D uncertain. The CDR3 runs 11 residues. Germline CDR1 is SNHLY and CDR2 is FYNNEI. The ends were cut back, 4 bases at V and 14 bases at J, with 11 bases in the middle.

This chain uses TRBV5-1 with TRBJ1-1, with a possible D match to TRBD1 (5 bases). Germline V lookup: CDR1 SGHRS, CDR2 YFSETQ. V was trimmed by 4 bases and J by 11 bases, leaving 18 bases between them. This CDR3 spans 13 amino acids. The CDR3 DNA reads TGCGCCAGCAGCGACCCTGCGGGGGTAGTCGCTTTCTTT. It codes for CASSDPAGVVAFF.

This clonotype was counted at least ten times. The chain combines TRBV10-3 with TRBJ1-1, with D uncertain. The length of the CDR3 is 13 residues. Germline V CDR1 and CDR2: ENHRY, SYGVKD. Trimming took off 11 bases at V and 7 bases at J, with 20 bases between the two ends. The CDR3 nucleotides read TGTGCCTCGTCGGGTGCAGGTGTGGGTGAAGCTTTCTTT. Residues: CASSGAGVGEAFF.

This clonotype was seen ten or more times. The V call is TRBV24-1, the J call TRBJ2-2; D not resolved. CDR3 size: 15 residues. Per the germline V gene, CDR1 is KGHDR and CDR2 is SFDVKD. V was clipped by 6 bases and J by 1 base, with 11 bases between them. The CDR3 protein is CATSSPGKNTGELFF. As DNA, the CDR3 is TGTGCCACCAGTTCGCCAGGAAAGAACACCGGGGAGCTGTTTTTT.

In its sample, this clonotype was seen many times. This rearrangement joins TRBV6-2 or TRBV6-3 to TRBJ2-7; 10 positions match TRBD1. V was pared by 4 bases and J by 4 bases, with 4 bases of the junction left unmatched. The germline CDR1 and CDR2 sequences are MNHEY and SVGEGT. The CDR3 is 14 residues long. Here the CDR3 reads CASSSGQGVYEQYF. Written as DNA, the CDR3 is TGTGCCAGCAGTTCTGGACAGGGGGTATACGAGCAGTACTTC.

This clonotype was counted many times. This chain links TRBV12-3 or TRBV12-4 with TRBJ1-1, with TRBD1 as a possible D gene (5 bases). V was pared by 6 bases and J by 9 bases, with 20 bases between. The CDR3 contains 14 residues. CDR3 nucleotide sequence: TGTGCCAGCAGCCCTCCCGGGACCCTCCGTAAAGCTTTCTTT. Its protein product is CASSPPGTLRKAFF.

The chain uses TRBV29-1 and TRBJ1-1; TRBD1 aligns across 9 bases. The CDR3 extends over 13 amino acids. With 3 bases clipped from V and 8 bases from J, the junction kept 7 bases outside the gene matches. Germline CDR1 reads SQVTM; CDR2 reads ANQGSEA. CDR3 coding DNA: TGCAGCGTTGATAGACAGGGGGGGACCGAAGCTTTCTTT. Protein sequence: CSVDRQGGTEAFF.

There are many counts of this clonotype. The chain links TRBV5-1 to TRBJ1-2; 10 bases fit TRBD1. CDR1 and CDR2 (germline): SGHRS, YFSETQ. This CDR3 is built from 13 residues. The trim removed 3 bases at V and 6 bases at J, leaving 2 bases unmatched. The CDR3 DNA is TGCGCCAGCAGCTCCGACAGGGGGCATGGCTACACCTTC. Its translation: CASSSDRGHGYTF. The complete variable domain, with remaining parts taken from reference TRBV5-1 and TRBJ1-2, reads KAGVTQTPRYLIKTRGQQVTLSCSPISGHRSVSWYQQTPGQGLQFLFEYFSETQRNKGNFPGRFSGRQFSNSRSEMNVSTLELGDSALYLCASSSDRGHGYTFGSGTRLTVV.

This clonotype appeared a few times. One junction end does not reproduce the germline sequence, and a read error may be involved. The V and J genes are TRBV11-2 and TRBJ2-4, with D unresolved. CDR3 length: 13 amino acids. Germline loops: CDR1 SGHAT, CDR2 FQNNGV. The CDR3 protein is CASSLTLGNIKYF. The CDR3, as DNA: TGTGCCAGCAGCTTAACGCTGGGGAACATTAAGTACTTC.